Shown below are 11 T cell receptor beta chains from a single sample sequenced in a study of tumor-infiltrating lymphocytes in primary liver carcinoma. Using a constant-region primer together with ProtoScript II reverse transcriptase, TCR beta cDNA was made from 500 ng of total RNA. Researchers made the TCR beta libraries by running three nested multiplex PCR rounds with slightly modified ARM-PCR. TRBV1-TRBV30 forward primers paired with a C-beta reverse primer drove the first two PCR rounds, approximately 11 cycles each. TCRdb used MiXCR to reprocess the multiplex PCR reads, holding one entry per CDR3 protein. The data show approximately 190,000 distinct CDR3 sequences, with 85% seen just once and around a sixth held by the top ten. Co-extraction yielded RNA and DNA from roughly 20-30 mg of unsorted bulk tissue. Sequencing was done on a sample of tumor tissue from primary liver carcinoma. The receptors here all came from a man aged 35 to 55 with primary liver carcinoma and hepatitis B virus infection.

On this clonotype: A read error is likely, as this CDR3 ends without the conserved phenylalanine or tryptophan. The chain has TRBV6-1 and TRBJ2-5; no firm D call. V lost 6 bases and J 0 bases, leaving 14 bases between the germline ends. Germline CDR1 is MNHNS and CDR2 is SASEGT. The CDR3 is 15 residues long. CDR3 in DNA: TGTGCCAGCAGGTCAGAATCTGACTACCAAGAGACCCAGTACATC. Translating it yields CASRSESDYQETQYI.

V and J are TRBV29-1 and TRBJ2-2, with TRBD2 as a possible D gene (5 bases). The CDR3 has 15 residues. CDR1 and CDR2 from the germline V gene are SQVTM and ANQGSEA. The ends were cut back, 4 bases at V and 5 bases at J, with 17 bases in the middle. CDR3 sequence: CSVGLAWGMTGELFF. The CDR3 bases are TGCAGCGTTGGTTTAGCGTGGGGAATGACCGGGGAGCTGTTTTTT.

As regards this clonotype: In this CDR3 the conserved last residue, phenylalanine or tryptophan, is missing, so a read error is likely. No DNA is shown, since the ends of the CDR3 on it are uncertain; the CDR3 is the one TCRdb lists. V gene TRBV11-1 combines with J gene TRBJ2-4; TRBD2 is the table's D call, not checked against the DNA. Per the germline V gene, CDR1 is SGHAT and CDR2 is FQDESV (reference sequence). The CDR3 spans 17 amino acids, including both terminal residues. The CDR3 sequence is CANSFPVTSGTKNIQYL.

V is TRBV6-6 and J is TRBJ1-5, with D possibly TRBD1 on 5 matching bases. The V end was cut by 5 bases, the J end by 7 bases, with 21 bases between. This CDR3 contains 16 residues. CDR1 is MNHNY and CDR2 is SVGAGI in the germline V gene (reference sequence). This CDR3 reads CASSPTGPRQRQPQHF. The CDR3 DNA sequence: TGTGCCAGCAGTCCAACGGGACCCCGGCAAAGACAGCCCCAGCATTTT.

The chain uses TRBV5-1 and TRBJ2-2; 11 positions match TRBD2. The CDR3 covers 16 residues. CDR1 and CDR2 from the germline V gene are SGHRS and YFSETQ. The junction had 17 bases not matched to a gene; V was cut back by 4 bases and J by 15 bases. Written as DNA, the CDR3 is TGCGCCAGCAGCGTACTAGCGGGAGTAGATACCGGCGAGATGTTTTTT. It encodes CASSVLAGVDTGEMFF.

Points on this clonotype: This may be a read error: a much more frequent sequence differs by one nucleotide. The chain employs TRBV2 and TRBJ2-2; a weak D match, TRBD1 (6 bases). The CDR3 has 14 residues. Trimming cost V 3 bases and J 6 bases, with 11 bases left between them. Germline CDR1 and CDR2: SNHLY and FYNNEI. The chain's CDR3 is CASSDMGAPGELFF. CDR3 sequence (DNA): TGTGCCAGCAGTGATATGGGGGCGCCCGGGGAGCTGTTTTTT. Supplemented by reference TRBV2 and TRBJ2-2, the full variable domain reads EPEVTQTPSHQVTQMGQEVILRCVPISNHLYFYWYRQILGQKVEFLVSFYNNEISEKSEIFDDQFSVERPDGSNFTLKIRSTKLEDSAMYFCASSDMGAPGELFFGEGSRLTVL.

Comment on this clonotype: One junction end disagrees with the germline gene, perhaps due to a read error. The chain combines TRBV12-3 or TRBV12-4 with TRBJ2-3; 11 positions match TRBD2. This CDR3 is built from 17 residues. The CDR3 DNA is TGTGCCAGTAGTTCCCCAACTAGCGGGAGAAGTACAGATACGCAGTGTTTT. This gives the protein CASSSPTSGRSTDTQCF.

With regard to this clonotype: A read error may produce the germline difference seen at one junction end. The chain combines TRBV4-3 with TRBJ1-6; D may be TRBD1 (6 bases). Germline V gene sequence: CDR1 LGHNA, CDR2 YSLEER. The CDR3 consists of 20 residues. The CDR3 nucleotides read TGCGCCAGCAACCAAGATCTCCAAGAGCAGGGGTCGTCCTATAATTCACCCCTTCACTTT. Translation: CASNQDLQEQGSSYNSPLHF.

To note about this clonotype: It is likely a read error, because the conserved phenylalanine at the end of the CDR3 is missing. The J gene is TRBJ2-5, the V gene TRBV10-3; perhaps TRBD1 as D (5 bases). CDR1 ENHRY and CDR2 SYGVKD come from the germline V gene. The CDR3 sequence is 14 residues long. The CDR3 bases are TGTGCTATCAGTGAAGGGCAGGCAGGGGAGACCCAGTACCTC. It yields the protein CAISEGQAGETQYL.

This clonotype occurred many times. This may be a read error, as it is one base from a much larger clone. The chain uses TRBV11-3 and TRBJ2-1; D uncertain. CDR1 and CDR2 (germline): SGHNT, YENEEA. Trimming removed 2 bases from V and 3 bases from J, with 8 bases in between. The CDR3 totals 14 residues. CDR3 region: CASSLFPGYNEQFF. The CDR3, as DNA: TGTGCCAGCAGCTTATTTCCGGGCTACAATGAGCAGTTCTTC.

On this clonotype itself: This could be a read error, since a much larger clone is one nucleotide away. This chain links TRBV5-1 with TRBJ2-1; D is possibly TRBD2 (6 bases). CDR1 is SGHRS, CDR2 YFSETQ, per germline. This CDR3 is 18 amino acids long. CDR3 DNA sequence: TGCGCCAGCAGCCCGGCCAGCGGAGGGCTAAGCTCCTACTATGAGCAGTTCTTC. Protein product: CASSPASGGLSSYYEQFF.